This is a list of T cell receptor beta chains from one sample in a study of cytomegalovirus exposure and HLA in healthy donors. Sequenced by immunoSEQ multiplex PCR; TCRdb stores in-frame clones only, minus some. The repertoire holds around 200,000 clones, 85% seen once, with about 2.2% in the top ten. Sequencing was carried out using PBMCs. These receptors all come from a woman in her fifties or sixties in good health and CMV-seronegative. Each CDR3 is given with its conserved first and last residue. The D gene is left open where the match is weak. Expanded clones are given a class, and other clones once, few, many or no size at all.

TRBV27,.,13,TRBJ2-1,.,TGTGCCAGCAGTTTACAATCTCGGTATGAGCAGTTCTTC,CASSLQSRYEQFF
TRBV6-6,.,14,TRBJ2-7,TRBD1,TGTGCCAGCAGTTACCCTCAGGGGGCGGGTGAGCAGTACTTC,CASSYPQGAGEQYF
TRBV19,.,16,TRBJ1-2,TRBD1,TGTGCCAGTATCGATAGGCGTCAGGGGGATAACTATGGCTACACCTTC,CASIDRRQGDNYGYTF
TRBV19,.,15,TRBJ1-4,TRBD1,TGTGCCAGTAGTATCGCCGGGACAGCAAATGAAAAACTGTTTTTT,CASSIAGTANEKLFF
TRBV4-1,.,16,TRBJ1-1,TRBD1,TGCGCCAGCAGCCAAGAAAGGGACAGCCTTCGGACTGAAGCTTTCTTT,CASSQERDSLRTEAFF
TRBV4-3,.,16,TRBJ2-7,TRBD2,TGCGCCAGCAGCCAAGATCGAAGCGGGAGGGCCTACGAGCAGTACTTC,CASSQDRSGRAYEQYF
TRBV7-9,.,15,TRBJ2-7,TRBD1,TGTGCCAGCAGCCCCGGACAGGGGGGTTCCTACGAGCAGTACTTC,CASSPGQGGSYEQYF
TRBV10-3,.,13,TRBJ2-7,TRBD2,TGTGCCATCAGTGGGGGACTAGGTGACGAGCAGTACTTC,CAISGGLGDEQYF
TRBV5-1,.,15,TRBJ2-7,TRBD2,TGCGCCAGCAGCCCGCCAACTAGCGGGTCCTACGAGCAGTACTTC,CASSPPTSGSYEQYF
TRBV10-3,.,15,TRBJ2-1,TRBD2,TGTGCCATCAGTGAGTCTGGACTAGCCGGAGGGGAGCAGTTCTTC,CAISESGLAGGEQFF
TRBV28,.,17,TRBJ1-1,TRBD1,TGTGCCAGCAGTTGGTCCGGGACAGGGGGCAGAGTCACTGAAGCTTTCTTT,CASSWSGTGGRVTEAFF
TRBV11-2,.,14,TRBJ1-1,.,TGTGCCAGCAGCCCCGAGACAGGGAACACTGAAGCTTTCTTT,CASSPETGNTEAFF
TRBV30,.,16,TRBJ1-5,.,TGTGCCTGGAGTGTAGCAGGGGCGCTTAGCAATCAGCCCCAGCATTTT,CAWSVAGALSNQPQHF
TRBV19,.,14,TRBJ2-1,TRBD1,TGTGCCAGTAGGGACAGGGGCTCCTACAATGAGCAGTTCTTC,CASRDRGSYNEQFF
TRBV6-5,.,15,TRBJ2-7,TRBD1,TGTGCCAGCAGTTCCACAGGGGTAAGGTTCTACGAGCAGTACTTC,CASSSTGVRFYEQYF
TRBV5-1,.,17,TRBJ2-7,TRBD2,TGCGCCAGCAGCTCCCGACCGACTAGCGGGAGATCCTACGAGCAGTACTTC,CASSSRPTSGRSYEQYF
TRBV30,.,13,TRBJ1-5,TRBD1,TGTGCCTGGAATGCAGGGGGCAGGCAGCCCCAGCATTTT,CAWNAGGRQPQHF
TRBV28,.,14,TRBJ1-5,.,TGTGCCAGCAGTTTTCGGGAGGTTAATCAGCCCCAGCATTTT,CASSFREVNQPQHF
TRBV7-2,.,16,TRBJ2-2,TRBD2,TGTGCCAGCAGCTTAGTAGCGGGCATCCTCACCGGGGAGCTGTTTTTT,CASSLVAGILTGELFF
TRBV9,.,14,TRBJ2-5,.,TGTGCCAGCAGCGCCCCCGGCGGGAAGGAGACCCAGTACTTC,CASSAPGGKETQYF
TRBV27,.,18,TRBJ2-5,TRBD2,TGTGCCAGCAGTTTAAAGGGACTAGCGGGAGGAAACCAAGAGACCCAGTACTTC,CASSLKGLAGGNQETQYF
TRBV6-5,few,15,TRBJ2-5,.,TGTGCCAGCAGTCCCCCGAAGGCCAGAGGAGAGACCCAGTACTTC,CASSPPKARGETQYF
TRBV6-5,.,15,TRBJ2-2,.,TGTGCCAGCAGTTACTCGGCAGGGTTAGCCGGGGAGCTGTTTTTT,CASSYSAGLAGELFF
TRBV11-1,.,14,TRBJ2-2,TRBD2,TGTGCCAGCAGCTTAGGGACTAGCATCCGGGAGCTGTTTTTT,CASSLGTSIRELFF
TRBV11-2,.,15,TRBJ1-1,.,TGTGCCAGCAGCTTAGATAGGGGAAGAGCCACTGAAGCTTTCTTT,CASSLDRGRATEAFF
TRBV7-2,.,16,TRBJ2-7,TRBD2,TGTGCCAGCAGCTCCCAAGCGGGAGGTCTTAGTCGGGAGCAGTACTTC,CASSSQAGGLSREQYF
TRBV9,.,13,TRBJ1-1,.,TGTGCCAGCAGCTTGGGGGGAGTTTCTGAAGCTTTCTTT,CASSLGGVSEAFF
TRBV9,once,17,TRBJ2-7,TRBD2,TGTGCCAGCAGCATTCGGGTACAAGCGGGAGGTTACCACGAGCAGTACTTC,CASSIRVQAGGYHEQYF
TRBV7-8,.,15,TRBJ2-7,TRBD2,TGTGCCAGCAGCCCAGGGACTAGCGGGAGGCGAGAGCAGTACTTC,CASSPGTSGRREQYF
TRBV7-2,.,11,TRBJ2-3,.,TGTGCCAGCACCCTTGCAGATACGCAGTATTTT,CASTLADTQYF
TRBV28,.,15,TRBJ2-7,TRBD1,TGTGCCAGCAAGAAACCGGGACAGGGTTCCTACGAGCAGTACTTC,CASKKPGQGSYEQYF
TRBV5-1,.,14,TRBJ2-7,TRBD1,TGCGCCAGCAGCCCGGGACAGGGTTCCTACGAGCAGTACTTC,CASSPGQGSYEQYF
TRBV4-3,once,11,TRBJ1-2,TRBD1,TGCGCCAGCAGTTACGGACAGGACTACACCTTC,CASSYGQDYTF
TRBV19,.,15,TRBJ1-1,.,TGTGCCAGTAGCCACGACGCGGGCGCGTATACTGAAGCTTTCTTT,CASSHDAGAYTEAFF
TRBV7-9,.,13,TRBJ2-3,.,TGTGCCAGTTTACGAACAGACACAGATACGCAGTATTTT,CASLRTDTDTQYF
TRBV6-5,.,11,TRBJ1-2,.,TGTGCCAGCAGAGCCCTCTCTGGCTACACCTTC,CASRALSGYTF
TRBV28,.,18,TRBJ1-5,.,TGTGCCAGCAGTCTGACACCCCTCGTCGGTTCGGGCAATCAGCCCCAGCATTTT,CASSLTPLVGSGNQPQHF
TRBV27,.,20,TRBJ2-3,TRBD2,TGTGCCAGCAGTCCCTACCCCCGGACTAGCGGGAGGGCAGGGCAAGATACGCAGTATTTT,CASSPYPRTSGRAGQDTQYF
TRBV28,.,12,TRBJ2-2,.,TGTGCCAGCAGGTCGGCGGTTGAGGAGCTGTTTTTT,CASRSAVEELFF
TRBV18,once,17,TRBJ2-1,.,TGTGCCAGCTCACCTGCCATGGGGGGTAACTCCTACAATGAGCAGTTCTTC,CASSPAMGGNSYNEQFF
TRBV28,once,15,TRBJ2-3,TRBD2,TGTGCCAGCAGGGTAGCGGGAGAGTTTACAGATACGCAGTATTTT,CASRVAGEFTDTQYF
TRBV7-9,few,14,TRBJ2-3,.,TGTGCCAGCAGCCAAGGGACTAGCACAGATACGCAGTATTTT,CASSQGTSTDTQYF
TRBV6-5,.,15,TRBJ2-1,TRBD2,TGTGCCAGCAGTCTCGACTTAGCGGGAGTCCGTGAGCAGTTCTTC,CASSLDLAGVREQFF
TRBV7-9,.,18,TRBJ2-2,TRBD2,TGTGCCAGCAGCCCAATGACTAGCGACGCTCCGAACACCGGGGAGCTGTTTTTT,CASSPMTSDAPNTGELFF
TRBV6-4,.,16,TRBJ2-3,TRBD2,TGTGCCAGCAGTGAGAGGGCGGGAGGCGGAGGGGATACGCAGTATTTT,CASSERAGGGGDTQYF
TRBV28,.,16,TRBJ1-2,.,TGTGCCAGCAGTTTAGGGGCCAGAGGGGGAAACTATGGCTACACCTTC,CASSLGARGGNYGYTF
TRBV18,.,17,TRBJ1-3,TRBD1,TGTGCCAGCTCACAAACGACAGGGGAGATTTCTGGAAACACCATATATTTT,CASSQTTGEISGNTIYF
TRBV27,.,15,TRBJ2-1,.,TGTGCCAGCACCTGGACAACGAGCTCCTACAATGAGCAGTTCTTC,CASTWTTSSYNEQFF
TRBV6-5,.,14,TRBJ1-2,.,TGTGCCAGCAGTCTCCGTGCGGAAACGTATGGCTACACCTTC,CASSLRAETYGYTF
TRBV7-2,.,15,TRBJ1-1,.,TGTGCCAGCAGCTTAATGGGTGGGGGGGACACTGAAGCTTTCTTT,CASSLMGGGDTEAFF